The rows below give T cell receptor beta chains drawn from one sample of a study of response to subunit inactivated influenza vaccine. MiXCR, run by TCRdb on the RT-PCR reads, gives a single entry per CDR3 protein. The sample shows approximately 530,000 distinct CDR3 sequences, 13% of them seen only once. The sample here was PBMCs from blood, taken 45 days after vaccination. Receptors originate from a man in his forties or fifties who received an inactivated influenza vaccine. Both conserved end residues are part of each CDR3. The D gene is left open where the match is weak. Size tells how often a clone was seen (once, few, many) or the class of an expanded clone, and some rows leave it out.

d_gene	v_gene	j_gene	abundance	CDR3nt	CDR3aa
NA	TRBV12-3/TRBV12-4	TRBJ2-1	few	TGTGCCAGCATTGGGCTATTTCGGACGAGCTCCTACAATGAGCAGTTCTTC	CASIGLFRTSSYNEQFF
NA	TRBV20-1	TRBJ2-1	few	TGCAGTGCTAGCAGGGGCTATGATGAGCAGTTCTTC	CSASRGYDEQFF
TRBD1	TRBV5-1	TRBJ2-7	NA	TGCGCCAGCAGCCTGACCGGGACAGGCGTACACGAGCAGTACTTC	CASSLTGTGVHEQYF
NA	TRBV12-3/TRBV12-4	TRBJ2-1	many	TGTGCCAGCAGTCCTGTTGTTCTGACAGTCCGGAATGAGCAGTTCTTC	CASSPVVLTVRNEQFF
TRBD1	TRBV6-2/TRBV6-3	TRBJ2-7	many	TGTGCCAGCAGTCCTACAGGGGGCTTGTACCACGAGCAGTACTTC	CASSPTGGLYHEQYF
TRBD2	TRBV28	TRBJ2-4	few	TGTGCCAGCATCCCTAGCGGGAGTCGGACCAAAAACATTCAGTACTTC	CASIPSGSRTKNIQYF
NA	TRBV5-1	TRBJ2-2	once	TGCGCCAGCAGCTTGCCCAGGGTCGCGAACACCGGGGAGCTGTTTTTT	CASSLPRVANTGELFF
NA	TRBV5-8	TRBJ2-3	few	TGTGCCAGCAGCGACTACACAGATACGCAGTATTTT	CASSDYTDTQYF
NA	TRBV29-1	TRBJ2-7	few	TGCAGCGTCCAGCCCCGGAACAGCTTCTACGAGCAGTACTTC	CSVQPRNSFYEQYF
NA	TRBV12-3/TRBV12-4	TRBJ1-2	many	TGTGCCAGCAGTTTCTCGTCCCTACCCGGTTATGGCTACACCTTC	CASSFSSLPGYGYTF
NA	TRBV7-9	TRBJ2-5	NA	TGTGCCAGCAGCCCCTGGTCGAGAGAGACCCAGTACTTC	CASSPWSRETQYF
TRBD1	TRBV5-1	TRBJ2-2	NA	TGCGCCAGCAGCCCGGGACAGCGAGGGACCGGGGAGCTGTTTTTT	CASSPGQRGTGELFF
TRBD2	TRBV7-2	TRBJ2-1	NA	TGTGCCAGCAGCGCGACTAGCGGGAGGGCCGGTGAGCAGTTCTTC	CASSATSGRAGEQFF
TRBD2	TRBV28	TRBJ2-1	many	TGTGCCAGCAGCCGTGGACTAGCGGGATTGTCCTACAATGAGCAGTTCTTC	CASSRGLAGLSYNEQFF
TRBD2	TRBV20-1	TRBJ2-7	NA	TGCAGTGCTACCAGCCTAGCGGGAACCTACGAGCAGTACTTC	CSATSLAGTYEQYF
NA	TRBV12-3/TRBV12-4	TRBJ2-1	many	TGTGCCAGCAGTGGGCTGAATGAGCAGTTCTTC	CASSGLNEQFF
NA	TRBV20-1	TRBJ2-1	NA	TGCAGTGCTCCCTCCCGGGCGGGATGGGGGAATGAGCAGTTCTTC	CSAPSRAGWGNEQFF
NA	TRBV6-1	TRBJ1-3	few	TGTGCCAGCAGTGAAGACTACAGGGCCTCTGGAAACACCATATATTTT	CASSEDYRASGNTIYF
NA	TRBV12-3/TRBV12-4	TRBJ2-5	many	TGTGCCAGCAGCCCGGGAAAGACCCAGTACTTC	CASSPGKTQYF
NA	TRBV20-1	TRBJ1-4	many	TGCAGTGCCCGGGGGGGCCTTAATGAAAAACTGTTTTTT	CSARGGLNEKLFF
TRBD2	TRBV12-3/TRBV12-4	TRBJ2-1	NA	TGTGCCAGCAGCCGAGGCTCGGGGGCAACCCGAAGCGGGGGTGATAATGAGCAGTTCTTC	CASSRGSGATRSGGDNEQFF
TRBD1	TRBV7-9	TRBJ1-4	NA	TGTGCCAGCAGCCCCGGGACAGGGTTTAATGAAAAACTGTTTTTT	CASSPGTGFNEKLFF
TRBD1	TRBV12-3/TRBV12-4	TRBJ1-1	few	TGTGCCAGCAGCAACAGACAGGGGGCAATAAACACTGAAGCTTTCTTT	CASSNRQGAINTEAFF
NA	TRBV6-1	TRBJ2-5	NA	TGTGCCAGCAGTCAAGGGGCGCCGGAGACCCAGTACTTC	CASSQGAPETQYF
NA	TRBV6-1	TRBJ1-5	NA	TGTGCCAGCAGTGGATGGGTGAACAATCAGCCCCAGCATTTT	CASSGWVNNQPQHF
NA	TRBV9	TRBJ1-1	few	TGTGCCAGCAGCCCGTCGCGGTGGGGTTCTCGAGCTTTCTTT	CASSPSRWGSRAFF
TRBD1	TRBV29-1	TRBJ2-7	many	TGCAGCATATCAATAAGCGTTGCCGCGACAGGGGTCCCCTACGAGCAGTACTTC	CSISISVAATGVPYEQYF
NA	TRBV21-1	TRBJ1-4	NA	TGTGCCAGCAGCAAAGTCGGCGGTCTCAATGAAAAACTGTTTTTT	CASSKVGGLNEKLFF
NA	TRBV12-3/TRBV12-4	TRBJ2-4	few	TGTGCCAGCAGTTACCGCACAGCTTCGCGAACGGGCATTCAGTACTTC	CASSYRTASRTGIQYF
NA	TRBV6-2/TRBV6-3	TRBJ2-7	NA	TGTGCCAGCAGTTACATTAGGGAGCAGTACTTC	CASSYIREQYF
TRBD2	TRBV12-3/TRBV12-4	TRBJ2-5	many	TGTGCCAGCCAACCTAGCGGGGGCCAAGAGACCCAGTACTTC	CASQPSGGQETQYF
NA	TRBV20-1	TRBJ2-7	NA	TGCAGTGTCTTAACCGGCCCGTGGTACGAGCAGTACTTC	CSVLTGPWYEQYF
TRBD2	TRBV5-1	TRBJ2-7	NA	TGCGCCAGCAGCTTGGCCCAGCGGGGGACCTACGAGCAGTACTTC	CASSLAQRGTYEQYF
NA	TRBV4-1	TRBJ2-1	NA	TGCGCCAGCAGCCCCTCCGAAAGCTCCTACAATGAGCAGTTCTTC	CASSPSESSYNEQFF
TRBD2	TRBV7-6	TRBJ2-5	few	TGTGCCAGCAGCTTAGACCCGCCTAGCGGGGGGAATGGGGTTGAGACCCAGTACTTC	CASSLDPPSGGNGVETQYF
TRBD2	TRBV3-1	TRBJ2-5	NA	TGTGCCAGCAGTCTACTAGCGGCCCAAGAGACCCAGTACTTC	CASSLLAAQETQYF
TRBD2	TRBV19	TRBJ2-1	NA	TGTGCCAGTAGTATAGATCGACTAGCGCCCCGGTCCAATGAGCAGTTCTTC	CASSIDRLAPRSNEQFF
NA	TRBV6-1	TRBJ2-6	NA	TGTGCCAGCAGGTTTACACCCTCTGGGGCCAACGTCCTGACTTTC	CASRFTPSGANVLTF
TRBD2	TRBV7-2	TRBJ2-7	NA	TGTGCCAGCAGCTGGGGGGTTAGCGGGGCCTACGAGCAGTACTTC	CASSWGVSGAYEQYF
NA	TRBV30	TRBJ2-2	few	TGTGCCTGGACTAAAATGGGTCTCGAATACGGGGAGCTGTTTTTT	CAWTKMGLEYGELFF
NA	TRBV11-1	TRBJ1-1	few	TGTGCCAGCAGCTTTGCGGACAAAGCCACTGAAGCTTTCTTT	CASSFADKATEAFF
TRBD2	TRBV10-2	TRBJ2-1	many	TGCGCCACCTTAGCGGGGGACGCCTACAATGAGCAGTTCTTC	CATLAGDAYNEQFF
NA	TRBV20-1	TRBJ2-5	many	TGCAGTGCTAGGGGGGCCGGGGAGACCCAGTACTTC	CSARGAGETQYF
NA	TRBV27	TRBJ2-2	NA	TGTGCCAGCACTCTTAAGGGTGGAGTTGGCGGGGAGCTGTTTTTT	CASTLKGGVGGELFF
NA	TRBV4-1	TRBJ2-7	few	TGCGCCAGCAGCCTTCCAGGGGAGAGGGAGCAGTACTTC	CASSLPGEREQYF
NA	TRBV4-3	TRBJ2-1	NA	TGCGCCAGCAGCCAAGATCGGGAAGTTTACAATGAGCAGTTCTTC	CASSQDREVYNEQFF
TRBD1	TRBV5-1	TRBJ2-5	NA	TGCGCCAGCAGCCACGGGGGACAGGGGGCCCAAGAGACCCAGTACTTC	CASSHGGQGAQETQYF
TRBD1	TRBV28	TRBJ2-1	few	TGTGCCAGCAGTTACCCGGAGGACAGGGGAGGCAATGAGCAGTTCTTC	CASSYPEDRGGNEQFF
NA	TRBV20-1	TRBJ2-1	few	TGCAGTGCTAGATTTCCGGGCTCAGGCAATGAGCAGTTCTTC	CSARFPGSGNEQFF
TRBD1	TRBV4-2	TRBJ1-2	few	TGTGCCAGCAGCCAGGGCGGACAGGGGGAAGGCTACACCTTC	CASSQGGQGEGYTF
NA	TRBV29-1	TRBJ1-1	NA	TGCAGCGTTCAAGGCGGGGACACTGAAGCTTTCTTT	CSVQGGDTEAFF
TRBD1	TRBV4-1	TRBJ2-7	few	TGCGCCAGCAGCATGATGGGACAGGGGAACTCCTACGAGCAGTACTTC	CASSMMGQGNSYEQYF
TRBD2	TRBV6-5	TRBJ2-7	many	TGTGCCAGCAGTTACAGCGGGATGAACGAGCAGTACTTC	CASSYSGMNEQYF
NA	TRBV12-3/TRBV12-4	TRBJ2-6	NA	TGTGCCAGCAGCCCAACGACAGGGGCCAACGTCCTGACTTTC	CASSPTTGANVLTF
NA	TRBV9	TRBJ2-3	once	TGTGCCAGCAGCGCGCTCCCCCGCAATACCACAGATACGCAGTATTTT	CASSALPRNTTDTQYF